The 18 T cell receptor beta chains reported below all come from one sample, sequenced in a study of T cells in Graves' hyperthyroidism and ophthalmopathy. Researchers amplified the TCR beta CDR3 regions from RNA transcripts. The study used the HTBI primer set for a first-round RT-PCR of the TCR CDR3. TCRdb called the multiplex PCR reads again in MiXCR, with one record for every CDR3 protein. The repertoire holds some 500,000 distinct CDR3 sequences, with roughly 25% as singletons. The sequencing input was blood. Receptors were obtained from a woman under 40 with Graves' ophthalmopathy.

This rearrangement joins TRBV15 to TRBJ2-5; TRBD1 is a possible D gene (6 bases). Germline V gene sequence: CDR1 LNHNV, CDR2 YYDKDF (reference sequence). Deletions cut 5 bases from V and 1 base from J, with 14 bases between. This CDR3 has 15 residues. CDR3 sequence: CATSLHGQSQETQYF. DNA of the CDR3: TGTGCCACCAGCCTACACGGACAGTCCCAAGAGACCCAGTACTTC.

This clonotype was seen ten or more times. Being one base from a much bigger clone, this may be a read error. This sequence joins TRBV12-3 or TRBV12-4 and TRBJ1-2, with D unresolved. The CDR3 is 14 amino acids. The CDR3 coding sequence is TGTGCCAGCGGGTTAAAGAGAGCTAACTGTGGCTACACCTTC. It encodes CASGLKRANCGYTF.

This clonotype was seen repeatedly, ten times or more. The chain couples TRBV29-1 to TRBJ1-1; a weak D match, TRBD1 (6 bases). The germline V gene encodes CDR1 SQVTM and CDR2 ANQGSEA. The CDR3 sequence is 12 residues long. Trimming removed 4 bases at V and 5 bases at J, with 11 bases between. CDR3 amino acids: CSVGRQETEAFF. CDR3 DNA: TGCAGCGTTGGACGACAGGAGACTGAAGCTTTCTTT.

The chain joins TRBV24-1 to TRBJ2-7; 14 bases fit TRBD2. This CDR3 is 14 amino acids long. Looked up from germline, CDR1 is KGHDR and CDR2 is SFDVKD. J lost 1 base, V lost 10 bases, and 2 bases had no gene match. The CDR3 nucleotides are TGTGCCACAGGGACTAGCGGGGGATCCTACGAGCAGTACTTC. It specifies CATGTSGGSYEQYF.

There are a few counts of this clonotype. This chain connects TRBV7-9 to TRBJ2-2; maybe TRBD2 (5 bases). Trimming removed 5 bases at V and 2 bases at J, with 9 bases between. The CDR3 is 14 amino acids. The germline CDR1 and CDR2 sequences are SEHNR and FQNEAQ (reference sequence). The CDR3, as DNA: TGTGCCAGCAGCCGACGGGGAAACACCGGGGAGCTGTTTTTT. Translating it yields CASSRRGNTGELFF.

As to this clonotype: Germline is not matched at one junction end, which may reflect a read error. Here the CDR3 reads CASSSGTSGGAQGANVLTF. The CDR3 DNA follows: TGTGCCAGCAGCTCCGGGACTAGCGGGGGGGCGCAGGGGGCCAACGTCTTGACTTTC. The chain employs TRBV11-3 and TRBJ2-6, with 16 bases that match TRBD2. The CDR3 loop spans 19 amino acids. Germline values: CDR1 SGHNT, CDR2 YENEEA.

There are many counts of this clonotype. The chain couples TRBV5-4 to TRBJ1-3; D is ambiguous. The length of the CDR3 is 17 residues. Trimming removed 0 bases at V and 4 bases at J, with 17 bases between. Germline V gene data show CDR1 as SGHNT and CDR2 as YYREEE (reference sequence). This CDR3 is CASSLGPPGPGGNTIYF. Written as DNA, the CDR3 is TGTGCCAGCAGCTTGGGCCCCCCCGGGCCAGGCGGAAACACCATATATTTT.

This clonotype was found many times. This CDR3 is CASSTRDFDFGELFF. The DNA for the CDR3 is TGTGCCAGCAGCACCCGGGACTTCGATTTCGGGGAGCTGTTTTTT. V usage is TRBV11-2 and J usage is TRBJ2-2; the D gene is possibly TRBD2 (6 bases). With 5 bases removed from V and 7 bases from J, the gap between germline ends came to 17 bases. The CDR3 has 15 amino acids. Germline V gene sequence: CDR1 SGHAT, CDR2 FQNNGV.

Many counts were recorded for this clonotype. J is TRBJ2-2 and V is TRBV6-2 or TRBV6-3, with 9 bases that match TRBD1. Germline lookup yields CDR1 MNHEY and CDR2 SVGEGT. The CDR3 totals 14 residues. Losses at the gene ends were 6 bases for V and 4 bases for J; bases not matched to a gene: 3. This CDR3 reads CASRGTGRTGELFF. As DNA, the CDR3 is TGTGCCAGCAGGGGGACAGGGCGCACCGGGGAGCTGTTTTTT.

This clonotype came up many times. CDR3 sequence: CASRSPDGIETQYF. The CDR3 bases are TGTGCCAGCAGGTCCCCAGATGGGATAGAGACCCAGTACTTC. The gene calls are TRBV28 and TRBJ2-5; no clear D gene. There are 14 residues in the CDR3. In germline, CDR1 is MDHEN, CDR2 SYDVKM. The V end was cut by 6 bases, the J end by 4 bases, with 15 bases between.

This clonotype was found many times. The chain combines TRBV27 with TRBJ2-7; no clear D. The CDR3 is made up of 12 amino acids. V lost 4 bases, J lost 4 bases, and 8 bases lay in between. The V gene's germline CDR1 is MNHEY and CDR2 SMNVEV (reference sequence). The chain's CDR3 is CASSSTLYEQYF. DNA for the CDR3: TGTGCCAGCAGTTCGACCCTATACGAGCAGTACTTC.

This clonotype showed up just a few times. A junction end diverges from the germline sequence, so it may reflect a read error. This chain links TRBV28 with TRBJ1-1; no clear D gene. CDR3 size: 13 residues. Germline lookup yields CDR1 MDHEN and CDR2 SYDVKM. This CDR3 reads CASRNGMNTEALF. DNA for the CDR3: TGTGCCAGCAGAAACGGTATGAACACTGAAGCTTTATTT.

The gene calls are TRBV6-5 and TRBJ1-1; D is perhaps TRBD1 (6 bases). Germline V lookup: CDR1 MNHEY, CDR2 SVGAGI. V lost 4 bases to trimming and J lost 7 bases, with 19 bases between them. This CDR3 is built from 15 residues. The CDR3 DNA sequence: TGTGCCAGCAGTTCCCCTCTGTTGAGGGGGAGTGAAGCTTTCTTT. This gives the protein CASSSPLLRGSEAFF.

Concerning this clonotype itself: A read error may be the cause here, since a much bigger clone is one base away. The gene calls are TRBV5-5 and TRBJ2-7; TRBD2 aligns across 7 bases. This CDR3 has 14 amino acids. The V gene's germline CDR1 is SGHKS and CDR2 YYEKEE (reference sequence). The CDR3 DNA reads TGTGCCAGCGGCTTTAGGCGGGAGATTTACGAGCAGTACTTC. Amino acids: CASGFRREIYEQYF.

To note about this clonotype: One base away lies a much larger clone, so this may be a sequencing read error. V and J are TRBV19 and TRBJ2-5; D remains unclear. Germline V gives CDR1 LNHDA, CDR2 SQIVND (reference sequence). This CDR3 is built from 14 residues. Here the CDR3 reads CASSIVGTQETRYF. The CDR3 DNA reads TGTGCCAGTAGTATAGTTGGTACCCAAGAGACCCGGTACTTC.

The chain uses TRBV27 and TRBJ2-2; 10 nucleotides match TRBD2. Germline loops: CDR1 MNHEY, CDR2 SMNVEV (reference sequence). This CDR3 is 14 amino acids long. V lost 8 bases, J lost 5 bases, and 5 bases stayed unmatched. Written as DNA, the CDR3 is TGTGCCAGCTGGCGGACTAGCGGTACCGGGGAGCTGTTTTTT. It encodes CASWRTSGTGELFF.

Many counts were recorded for this clonotype. The chain uses TRBV12-3 or TRBV12-4 and TRBJ2-2; D is unclear. CDR3 length equals 15 residues. V gave up 5 bases and J gave up 0 bases, with 10 bases separating them. The CDR3 is CASSPTIANTGELFF. DNA of the CDR3: TGTGCCAGCAGTCCGACAATCGCGAACACCGGGGAGCTGTTTTTT.

The rearrangement uses TRBV10-2 and TRBJ1-2; D is possibly TRBD1 (6 bases). Germline lookup yields CDR1 WSHSY and CDR2 SAAADI. This CDR3 comprises 13 residues. V was trimmed by 7 bases and J by 6 bases, leaving 15 bases between them. The CDR3, as DNA: TGCGCCAGCACTTGGACAGTTGAGGATGGCTACACCTTC. This codes for CASTWTVEDGYTF.